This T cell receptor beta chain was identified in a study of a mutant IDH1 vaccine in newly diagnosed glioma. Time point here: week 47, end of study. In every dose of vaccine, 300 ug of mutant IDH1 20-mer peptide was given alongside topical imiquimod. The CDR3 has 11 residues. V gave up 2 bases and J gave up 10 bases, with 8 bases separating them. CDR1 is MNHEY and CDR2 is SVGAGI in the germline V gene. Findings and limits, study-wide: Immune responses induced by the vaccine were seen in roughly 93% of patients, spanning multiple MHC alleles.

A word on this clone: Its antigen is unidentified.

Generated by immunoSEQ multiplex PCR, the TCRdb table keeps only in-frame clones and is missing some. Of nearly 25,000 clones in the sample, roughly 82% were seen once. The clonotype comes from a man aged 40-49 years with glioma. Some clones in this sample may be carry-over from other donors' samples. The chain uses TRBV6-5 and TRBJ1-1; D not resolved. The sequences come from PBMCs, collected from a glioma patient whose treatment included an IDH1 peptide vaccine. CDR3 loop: CASSYLDGAFF. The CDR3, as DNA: TGTGCCAGCAGTTACCTCGACGGAGCTTTCTTT.